This T cell receptor beta chain was retrieved from a study of blood T cells in healthy people across ages. The CDR3 sequence is 14 residues long. V gave up 6 bases and J gave up 11 bases; unmatched junction bases: 14. The V gene's germline CDR1 is MNHEY and CDR2 SVGEGT. The second PCR ran about 6 to 12 cycles with a sample-barcoded 5' primer and J-beta primers. TCRdb reanalysed the 5' RACE reads using MiXCR and keeps one entry per CDR3 protein. In the table there are over 700,000 distinct CDR3 sequences, roughly 53% of which are singletons. This clonotype was picked up a small number of times. The clonotype was recovered from a man aged 80 or over in good health. This chain links TRBV6-2 or TRBV6-3 with TRBJ2-5, with TRBD1 identical over 8 bases. Sequenced input: blood. The CDR3 nucleotides read TGTGCCAGCAGCAACGCCGGGACAGGCTCGGAGCAGTACTTC. This codes for CASSNAGTGSEQYF.